A selection of T cell receptor beta chains follows, all from one sample in a study of regulatory T cells in long-lasting Graves disease. TCRdb re-called the multiplex PCR reads with MiXCR, one entry per CDR3 protein. Here the sample spans about 400,000 distinct CDR3 sequences, 15% to 19% being singletons. The specimen was peripheral blood mononuclear cells (PBMCs), collected at new diagnosis, from a patient treated with antithyroid drugs. The source is a female donor with Graves disease. CDR3s include the opening cysteine and the closing phenylalanine or tryptophan. Each record gives: clone size, D gene, V gene, J gene, CDR3 DNA, CDR3 protein. D genes are given only for firm matches. Clone size, where shown, is once, few, many, or a class for clones that have expanded.

.	TRBD2	TRBV7-2	TRBJ2-2	TGTGCCAGCAGCGCGGGCCGACTAGCGGGAGGGCGTCCCACCGGGGAGCTGTTTTTT	CASSAGRLAGGRPTGELFF
.	.	TRBV11-3	TRBJ2-1	TGTGCCAGCAGAGGGCTGAATGAGCAGTTCTTC	CASRGLNEQFF
few	TRBD1	TRBV20-1	TRBJ2-5	TGCAGTGCTAGAGATGGTTTTCGGGACAGGGCGACTGCCGAAGAGACCCAGTACTTC	CSARDGFRDRATAEETQYF
.	.	TRBV4-1	TRBJ1-2	TGCGCCAGCAGCCAAGATCACCCTTCTAACTATGGCTACACCTTC	CASSQDHPSNYGYTF
.	.	TRBV4-1	TRBJ2-7	TGCGCCAGCAGCCCCAAGGAGGGTTACGAGCAGTACTTC	CASSPKEGYEQYF
many	.	TRBV4-3	TRBJ2-7	TGCGCCAGCAGCCAAGGCACCGGTAGCTCCTACGAGCAGTACTTC	CASSQGTGSSYEQYF
many	.	TRBV5-1	TRBJ2-2	TGCGCCAGCAGCCCTAATGGACAGAACACCGGGGAGCTGTTTTTT	CASSPNGQNTGELFF
few	TRBD1	TRBV7-9	TRBJ1-4	TGTGCCAGCAGCCAAAACAGGGGTATTGGAAAACTGTTTTTT	CASSQNRGIGKLFF
many	.	TRBV12-3/TRBV12-4	TRBJ1-1	TGTGCCAGCAGTTTTTACATGAACACTGAAGCTTTCTTT	CASSFYMNTEAFF
many	TRBD1	TRBV6-2/TRBV6-3	TRBJ2-7	TGTGCCAGCAATCGACAGGGGGCTTACGAGCAGTACTTC	CASNRQGAYEQYF
few	.	TRBV9	TRBJ2-7	TGTGCCAGCAGTACTACAGGGCTAAGCGAGCAGTACTTC	CASSTTGLSEQYF
many	.	TRBV11-2	TRBJ1-5	TGTGCCAGCAGTGGGGGGGGAGGGCAGCCCCAGCATTTT	CASSGGGGQPQHF
few	TRBD1	TRBV29-1	TRBJ1-2	TGCAGCGTTGAAGATCTTTTGGCTCCGGGACAGCTTAACTATGGCTACACCTTC	CSVEDLLAPGQLNYGYTF
many	.	TRBV7-9	TRBJ1-1	TGTGCCGCAGGGGCAGGGCGAGGGTTGAACACTGAAGCTTTCTTT	CAAGAGRGLNTEAFF
many	.	TRBV5-1	TRBJ1-4	TGCGCCAGCAGCCCCGGGGCTAATGAAAAACTGTTTTTT	CASSPGANEKLFF
many	.	TRBV28	TRBJ2-5	TGTGCCAGCAGTTTGGGGGCGGAGGAGACCCAGTACTTC	CASSLGAEETQYF
many	.	TRBV11-2	TRBJ2-1	TGTGCCAGCAGCTCCCACGGAGGCAGGGGAACTTACAATGAGCAGTTCTTC	CASSSHGGRGTYNEQFF
few	TRBD1	TRBV7-2	TRBJ2-7	TGTGCCAGCAGCTCGACCGGGACAGGGGTTCGGGAGCAGTACTTC	CASSSTGTGVREQYF
few	.	TRBV6-4	TRBJ2-1	TGTGCCAGCAGCGATGGGGGCGCGGGTGAGCAGTTCTTC	CASSDGGAGEQFF
many	.	TRBV5-5	TRBJ2-1	TGTGCCAGCAGCTCGGCACTCGGGCCATACAATGAGCAGTTCTTC	CASSSALGPYNEQFF
.	TRBD2	TRBV7-2	TRBJ2-2	TGTGCCAGCAGCTTCCCTAATCTAGCGGGAGGGTTCATCGCCGGGGAGCTGTTTTTT	CASSFPNLAGGFIAGELFF
many	TRBD1	TRBV13	TRBJ1-1	TGTGCCAGCAGCTTAGAACCCAGGGGGCACACTGAAGCTTTCTTT	CASSLEPRGHTEAFF
many	.	TRBV20-1	TRBJ1-1	TGCAGTGCTAAGGAACACTCGAACACTGAAGCTTTCTTT	CSAKEHSNTEAFF
many	TRBD2	TRBV12-3/TRBV12-4	TRBJ2-5	TGTGCCAGCAGAGATCGGACTAGCGATAACCAAGAGACCCAGTACTTC	CASRDRTSDNQETQYF
.	TRBD1	TRBV4-2	TRBJ2-7	TGTGCCAGCAGCCAAGAGGCGAGACAGGGGAGCGGCGAGCAGTACTTC	CASSQEARQGSGEQYF
many	.	TRBV6-1	TRBJ1-1	TGTGCCAGCAGTGAACTCAGACCGAACACTGAAGCTTTCTTT	CASSELRPNTEAFF
many	.	TRBV9	TRBJ2-3	TGTGCCAGCAGCGTAGTAGGAGGCCCAGATACGCAGTATTTT	CASSVVGGPDTQYF
many	.	TRBV12-3/TRBV12-4	TRBJ1-2	TGTGCCAGCAGTGAAGGAGACAGTAACTATGGCTACACCTTC	CASSEGDSNYGYTF
many	.	TRBV6-2/TRBV6-3	TRBJ1-4	TGTGCCAGCAGTTCAGAAATTGGGACGGATAATGAAAAACTGTTTTTT	CASSSEIGTDNEKLFF
many	TRBD2	TRBV7-3	TRBJ2-3	TGTGCCAGCAGCTTAGCGGGAGCTAGCACAGATACGCAGTATTTT	CASSLAGASTDTQYF
few	TRBD2	TRBV7-8	TRBJ2-3	TGTGCCGGCAGCAAGAGGACTAGCGCGCTGGCAGATACGCAGTATTTT	CAGSKRTSALADTQYF
few	.	TRBV27	TRBJ1-5	TGTGCCAGCAGTTTCCGTCCGAATAGCAATCAGCCCCAGCATTTT	CASSFRPNSNQPQHF
.	TRBD2	TRBV7-3	TRBJ2-1	TGTGCCAGCAGCCCAACCGGGACTAGTCGGTACAATGAGCAGTTCTTC	CASSPTGTSRYNEQFF
many	.	TRBV12-3/TRBV12-4	TRBJ2-1	TGTGCCAGCACCGAACCCCGATCTTTAGGGCAGTTCTTC	CASTEPRSLGQFF
many	.	TRBV11-2	TRBJ2-1	TGTGCCAGCAGCTTAGATTACATTGGGAATGAGCAGTTCTTC	CASSLDYIGNEQFF
few	TRBD1	TRBV11-2	TRBJ2-7	TGTGCCAGCAGCTTAGGCGGGACAGGGGAGTACGAGCAGTACTTC	CASSLGGTGEYEQYF
few	.	TRBV11-2	TRBJ2-1	TGTGCCAGCAGCCTGGGCGGGACTCATTACAATGAGCAGTTCTTC	CASSLGGTHYNEQFF
many	TRBD1	TRBV7-8	TRBJ1-2	TGTGCCAGCAGCTTAACCACCTCGGGGGCTACAGGGGGAGGCGGCTACACCTTC	CASSLTTSGATGGGGYTF
many	.	TRBV5-1	TRBJ2-1	TGCGCCAGCAGCTCCTGGATGGACAATGAGCAGTTCTTC	CASSSWMDNEQFF